This T cell receptor beta chain stems from a study of blood T cells in healthy people across ages (dated by TCRdb to 2013 to 2016). Study-level background: In model experiments, template switching captured roughly one uniquely barcoded TCR beta cDNA molecule for every two T cells. Donors of different ages were randomly distributed across sequencing lanes to avoid experimental bias. The donors were divided into four age groups: young (average around 15 years), middle-aged (about 40), aged (about 62) and long-lived (approximately 74). Two additional independent replicas of 1 million unique cDNA reads from the same blood draw were analyzed for two donors (one aged 18 to 30 and one aged 80 or older). Age-related changes in TCR beta repertoire diversity were measured in the study by deep sequencing normalized with unique cDNA molecular identifiers.

The library was produced with 5' RACE. TCRdb records Illumina HiSeq 2500 as the sequencer. A second about 6 to 11 cycle PCR used a sample-barcoded 5' primer and a J-beta primer mix. A template-switch 5' adaptor carrying 12 random nucleotides introduced a unique molecular identifier onto each TCR beta cDNA molecule. At least 2.5 million CDR3-containing paired-end reads were obtained from each sample. All of the RNA was converted into first-strand cDNA using the Mint cDNA synthesis kit, with a TRBC-specific oligonucleotide serving as the primer. Following uracil-DNA glycosylase treatment, all cDNA underwent a first 18-cycle PCR with the universal primers M1SS and BC2_uni_R. The original methods were these. For normalization, 1 million high-quality reads were randomly selected from each sample, with every read carrying a distinct molecular identifier. Instead of being binned into consensus sequences, reads that shared molecular identifiers were thrown out. CDR3 identification, clonotype clustering and error correction used MiTCR with a Q25 quality threshold and the strictest error-elimination algorithm. A nonparametric unseen species model with Euler transformation was used to estimate lower-bound total TCR beta diversity. In TCRdb, the public reads were trimmed at Q25 with fastp and aligned with MiXCR, with productive beta chains retained. Each CDR3 protein gets just one entry, which takes the most common genes and DNA from the rows behind it. Clone size and V and J calls follow TCRdb, not the original study. Counted in this sample were hundreds of thousands of distinct CDR3 sequences; more than 40% of them appeared once. 20% to 25% of the sample comes from the top ten.

V is cut back by 3 bases and J by 6 bases, with 7 bases in the junction unmatched. According to the germline V gene, CDR1 reads SGHAT and CDR2 reads FQNNGV. CDR3 length: 15 amino acids, cysteine to phenylalanine. This entry keeps only the CDR3 DNA: 45 bases, framed from base 1. Donors were 35 to 40 systemically healthy Caucasian individuals from Russia aged 6 to 90 years. Approximately 9.7 milliliters of peripheral blood were drawn from each donor into EDTA-treated Vacutainer tubes. Ficoll-Paque density-gradient centrifugation was used to isolate PBMCs, with at least 6.5 million per sample. Trizol reagent was used to extract total RNA from PBMCs, with at least 5 micrograms per sample. The percentages of naive CD45RAhigh/CD27high T cells were determined by flow cytometry on a PBMC aliquot from every donor. As to this clonotype: This clone's antigen is unknown. There are no base qualities to consult, and no much larger clone falls within one base.

What the work shows at the level of the full study, not this receptor alone: The percentage of naive T cells measured by flow cytometry correlated strongly with observed TCR beta diversity. As age increased, observed TCR beta diversity per million T cells dropped in a roughly linear way, and a significant reduction was already evident by age approximately 40. Compared with the aged group, the long-lived group had more naive CD4+ T cells, fewer expanded clones and increased TCR diversity, suggesting age selection. Because donor CMV infection status was unknown, age-related changes in expanded clonotypes were potentially confounded. Estimates of total diversity based on one million sequenced T cells were considered lower bounds and underestimates. Conclusive comparison of naive and antigen-experienced compartments was prevented by the profiling of bulk unsorted PBMCs.

The sequenced sample was blood. The chain links TRBV11-2 with TRBJ2-1; the junction holds 8 bases that match TRBD2. The receptor's source is a woman aged 55-70 years in good health. This receptor has the CDR3 CASSFPGGASNEQFF. DNA sequence: TGTGCCAGCAGCTTCCCCGGGGGGGCCTCCAATGAGCAGTTCTTC.